What follows are 26 T cell receptor beta chains derived from one specimen sequenced in a study of blood T cell repertoires in COVID-19. The method was immunoSEQ multiplex PCR; TCRdb's version includes in-frame clones alone and lacks a portion of them. The sample consists of 130,000 to 150,000 clones, roughly 89% of them appearing once. The sample consisted of PBMCs or T cells enriched from blood (not recorded which). The receptor set was obtained from a woman in her forties or fifties who had been exposed to COVID-19.

The chain carries TRBV19 and TRBJ1-5; no clear D. CDR3 length equals 14 residues. Germline CDR1 and CDR2: LNHDA and SQIVND (reference sequence). V lost 3 bases and J 5 bases, leaving 11 bases between the germline ends. CDR3: CASSMPGLHQPQHF. CDR3 DNA sequence: TGTGCCAGTAGTATGCCAGGTCTCCATCAGCCCCAGCATTTT.

This chain joins TRBV5-1 and TRBJ1-6, with a weak D call TRBD1 (6 bases). CDR1 SGHRS and CDR2 YFSETQ come from the germline V gene. This CDR3 has 16 residues. With 0 bases removed from V and 4 bases from J, the gap between germline ends came to 11 bases. This chain's CDR3 is CASSLAVTGYNSPLHF. The CDR3 nucleotides are TGCGCCAGCAGCTTGGCCGTGACAGGTTATAATTCACCCCTCCACTTT.

This clone has a single count. The rearrangement joins TRBV19 to TRBJ1-3; no reliable D call. From germline, CDR1 is LNHDA and CDR2 SQIVND (reference sequence). The CDR3 is 13 amino acids. V was trimmed by 4 bases and J by 5 bases, leaving 9 bases between them. The CDR3 region is CASSTGLRNTIYF. CDR3 bases: TGTGCCAGTAGTACCGGTCTAAGAAACACCATATATTTT.

The chain couples TRBV11-3 to TRBJ2-1, with TRBD2 matching 10 bases. CDR1 is SGHNT and CDR2 is YENEEA in the germline V gene. The CDR3 is 14 residues long. V lost 4 bases to trimming and J lost 12 bases; unmatched junction nucleotides: 9. The CDR3 DNA follows: TGTGCCAGCAGCTCCGGGACTAGCGAAACGGGGCAGTTCTTC. Residues: CASSSGTSETGQFF.

The chain is built from TRBV7-6 and TRBJ1-2; 7 nucleotides line up with TRBD1. Per the germline V gene, CDR1 is SGHVS and CDR2 is FNYEAQ. The V gene end was trimmed by 5 bases and the J gene end by 4 bases; junction bases not matched to a gene: 10. The CDR3 length is 15 residues. In nucleotides, the CDR3 is TGTGCCAGCAGCCCGACCCAGGGGGGAGGCTATGGCTACACCTTC. Its protein product is CASSPTQGGGYGYTF.

The chain couples TRBV9 to TRBJ1-1, with D perhaps matching TRBD1 (5 bases). The V and J ends lost 0 bases and 8 bases respectively, with 23 bases between them. CDR3 length: 17 residues. The germline CDR1 and CDR2 sequences are SGDLS and YYNGEE. Here the CDR3 DNA reads TGTGCCAGCAGCGTAGCGGCTTCGGTGCTGGGGGGGATAGAAGCTTTCTTT. Residues: CASSVAASVLGGIEAFF.

This clone has just a few counts. The chain couples TRBV6-5 to TRBJ2-1, with 7 bases that match TRBD2. The CDR3 covers 15 residues. Germline assignment: CDR1 MNHEY and CDR2 SVGAGI. V shed 5 bases and J 7 bases; nucleotides not matched to a gene: 11. CDR3 protein: CASSQLASPSNEQFF. CDR3 nucleotides: TGTGCCAGCAGTCAACTAGCGTCCCCTAGTAATGAGCAGTTCTTC.

This chain uses TRBV12-3 or TRBV12-4 with TRBJ1-6; D call uncertain. This CDR3 has 12 amino acids. Between the trimmed V and J ends, which lost 5 bases and 7 bases, there was a span of 6 bases. CDR3 amino acids: CASSVQNSPLHF. The CDR3 DNA reads TGTGCCAGCAGTGTACAGAATTCACCCCTCCACTTT.

The V gene is TRBV11-2, the J gene TRBJ2-7, with D maybe TRBD1 (6 bases). CDR3 length: 14 amino acids. V shed 5 bases and J shed 2 bases, with 13 bases lying between them. CDR1 SGHAT and CDR2 FQNNGV come from the germline V gene. CDR3 DNA: TGTGCCAGCAGCCAAGGGGGATCACCCTACGAGCAGTACTTC. It specifies CASSQGGSPYEQYF.

The chain uses TRBV7-2 and TRBJ2-1; D might be TRBD2 (5 bases). Germline V gene sequence: CDR1 SGHTA, CDR2 FQGNSA. The ends were cut back, 1 base at V and 2 bases at J, with 6 bases in the middle. CDR3 size: 14 residues. CDR3 coding DNA: TGTGCCAGCAGCTTAGTAGCGACCTACAATGAGCAGTTCTTC. It is translated as CASSLVATYNEQFF.

This rearrangement joins TRBV30 to TRBJ1-2; TRBD1 matches 7 bases. V shed 4 bases, J shed 9 bases, and the junction held 11 bases outside the gene matches. This CDR3 has 13 residues. The germline CDR1 and CDR2 sequences are GTSNPN and SVGIG (reference sequence). CDR3 loop: CAWTPGGDSRYTF. In DNA, the CDR3 is TGTGCCTGGACTCCAGGGGGAGACAGTCGCTACACCTTC.

The chain links TRBV5-5 to TRBJ1-4, with 9 bases that match TRBD1. The CDR3 totals 15 residues. In germline, CDR1 is SGHKS, CDR2 YYEKEE (reference sequence). The trim removed 1 base at V and 8 bases at J, leaving 6 bases unmatched. CDR3 coding DNA: TGTGCCAGCAGCTTGCGGGACAGGGTTTACGAAAAACTGTTTTTT. Encoded protein: CASSLRDRVYEKLFF.

The J gene is TRBJ2-7, the V gene TRBV6-2 or TRBV6-3; the match to TRBD2 covers 7 bases. After removal of 1 base from V and 3 bases from J, the junction contained 3 bases not matched to a gene. CDR3 length equals 14 residues. CDR1 and CDR2 (germline): MNHEY, SVGEGT. This CDR3 is CASSYWGLNYEQYF. For the CDR3, the DNA is TGTGCCAGCAGTTACTGGGGACTAAACTACGAGCAGTACTTC.

In this sample, this clone turned up a few times. The genes are TRBV27 and TRBJ1-6; TRBD1 agrees at 10 bases. V shed 3 bases and J 10 bases; nucleotides not matched to a gene: 9. CDR1 is MNHEY, CDR2 SMNVEV, per germline (reference sequence). The CDR3 sequence is 16 residues long. The CDR3 sequence is CASSFLRQGADSPLHF. As DNA, the CDR3 is TGTGCCAGCAGTTTTCTCCGACAGGGGGCGGACTCACCCCTCCACTTT.

The chain employs TRBV24-1 and TRBJ2-5; TRBD2 matches at 9 bases. This CDR3 spans 18 amino acids. The trim removed 5 bases at V and 3 bases at J, leaving 15 bases unmatched. Germline V gene lookup returns CDR1 KGHDR and CDR2 SFDVKD. This chain's CDR3 is CATSGPIPGLAGKETQYF. The DNA of the CDR3 is TGTGCCACCAGTGGACCAATTCCGGGGCTAGCGGGGAAAGAGACCCAGTACTTC.

The chain employs TRBV7-9 and TRBJ1-5; possibly TRBD1 for D (6 bases). The CDR3 consists of 14 residues. Trimming took off 5 bases at V and 3 bases at J, with 11 bases between the two ends. Germline CDR1 reads SEHNR; CDR2 reads FQNEAQ (reference sequence). CDR3 amino acids: CASSATGFNQPQHF. The CDR3 nucleotides read TGTGCCAGCAGCGCGACAGGTTTCAATCAGCCCCAGCATTTT.

J is TRBJ2-3 and V is TRBV30; a weak D match, TRBD2 (7 bases). Trimming removed 7 bases from V and 8 bases from J, with 13 bases in between. The CDR3 consists of 11 residues. CDR1 is GTSNPN and CDR2 is SVGIG in the germline V gene (reference sequence). This CDR3 is CALVRGATQYF. Here the CDR3 DNA reads TGTGCCTTGGTCCGGGGGGCTACGCAGTATTTT.

The V gene is TRBV7-8, the J gene TRBJ1-3, with D uncertain. V was clipped by 5 bases and J by 3 bases, with 11 bases between them. Germline values: CDR1 SGHVS, CDR2 FQNEAQ. The CDR3 loop spans 14 amino acids. DNA of the CDR3: TGTGCCAGCAGCCTAGACACAATTGGAAACACCATATATTTT. It encodes CASSLDTIGNTIYF.

The chain links TRBV7-9 to TRBJ1-1, with D unresolved. V was shortened by 2 bases and J by 1 base, with 11 bases between the two germline ends. Looked up from germline, CDR1 is SEHNR and CDR2 is FQNEAQ (reference sequence). The CDR3 contains 15 residues. The CDR3 nucleotides read TGTGCCAGCAGCTTACGGTTCGGAGAGAACACTGAAGCTTTCTTT. This gives the protein CASSLRFGENTEAFF.

This clone has only one observation. This rearrangement joins TRBV30 to TRBJ1-2; 9 positions agree with TRBD1. The CDR3 is 13 amino acids. V shed 0 bases, J shed 8 bases, and the junction held 4 bases outside the gene matches. The germline V gene has CDR1 GTSNPN and CDR2 SVGIG (reference sequence). In DNA form, the CDR3 reads TGTGCCTGGAGTGTGGACAGGGGTCTAGGCTACACCTTC. This translates into CAWSVDRGLGYTF.

The chain has TRBV12-5 and TRBJ1-1; D is uncertain. This CDR3 region has 13 residues. Germline CDR1 is LGHNT and CDR2 is FRNRAP. V was cut by 6 bases and J by 4 bases, with 12 bases left in between. DNA for the CDR3: TGTGCTAGTGGCCTGGAGTTTGGCACTGAAGCTTTCTTT. Translating it yields CASGLEFGTEAFF. The whole variable domain, filled in from reference TRBV12-5 and TRBJ1-1, reads DARVTQTPRHKVTEMGQEVTMRCQPILGHNTVFWYRQTMMQGLELLAYFRNRAPLDDSGMPKDRFSAEMPDATLATLKIQPSEPRDSAVYFCASGLEFGTEAFFGQGTRLTVV.

The rearrangement uses TRBV12-5 and TRBJ2-7; 7 nucleotides agree with TRBD1. Germline V lookup: CDR1 LGHNT, CDR2 FRNRAP. The length of the CDR3 is 18 residues. V was clipped by 1 base and J by 6 bases; unmatched bases: 18. CDR3 protein: CASGLAPATDRPPGEQYF. CDR3 DNA: TGTGCTAGTGGTTTGGCCCCCGCAACGGACAGGCCGCCGGGCGAGCAGTACTTC.

This sequence joins TRBV5-6 and TRBJ1-4, with TRBD1 matching 9 bases. J lost 8 bases, V lost 3 bases, and 8 bases had no gene match. Germline loops: CDR1 SGHDT, CDR2 YYEEEE. This CDR3 contains 15 residues. CDR3 sequence reads: CASSSGTGLTEKLFF. DNA of the CDR3: TGTGCCAGCAGCTCTGGGACAGGGTTAACAGAAAAACTGTTTTTT. The whole variable domain, remainder taken from reference TRBV5-6 and TRBJ1-4, is DAGVTQSPTHLIKTRGQQVTLRCSPKSGHDTVSWYQQALGQGPQFIFQYYEEEERQRGNFPDRFSGHQFPNYSSELNVNALLLGDSALYLCASSSGTGLTEKLFFGSGTQLSVL.

The chain combines TRBV2 with TRBJ2-1, with D perhaps TRBD2 (6 bases). The V end was cut by 4 bases, the J end by 7 bases, with 20 bases between. Germline values: CDR1 SNHLY, CDR2 FYNNEI. The CDR3 is made up of 16 amino acids. The CDR3 region is CASSVIGRVVRNEQFF. The CDR3 nucleotides read TGTGCCAGCAGTGTCATCGGGAGAGTAGTTAGGAATGAGCAGTTCTTC. Full variable domain (missing parts from reference TRBV2 and TRBJ2-1): EPEVTQTPSHQVTQMGQEVILRCVPISNHLYFYWYRQILGQKVEFLVSFYNNEISEKSEIFDDQFSVERPDGSNFTLKIRSTKLEDSAMYFCASSVIGRVVRNEQFFGPGTRLTVL.

A single count supports this clone. The V and J genes are TRBV6-5 and TRBJ1-5; D perhaps matches TRBD1 (5 bases). CDR1 is MNHEY and CDR2 is SVGAGI in the germline V gene. The V end was cut by 7 bases, the J end by 5 bases, with 18 bases between. This CDR3 contains 15 residues. Written as DNA, the CDR3 is TGTGCCAGCACCGTATCTCGACAGACGTATCAGCCCCAGCATTTT. Translated: CASTVSRQTYQPQHF.

The V and J genes are TRBV3-1 (or the pseudogene TRBV3-2) and TRBJ2-1, with D unresolved. CDR1 is LGHDT, CDR2 YNNKEL, per germline (reference sequence). V dropped 1 base and J dropped 5 bases, with 6 bases sitting between them. CDR3 length: 13 residues. CDR3: CASSQGYNNEQFF. The CDR3 DNA follows: TGTGCCAGCAGCCAAGGCTATAACAATGAGCAGTTCTTC.